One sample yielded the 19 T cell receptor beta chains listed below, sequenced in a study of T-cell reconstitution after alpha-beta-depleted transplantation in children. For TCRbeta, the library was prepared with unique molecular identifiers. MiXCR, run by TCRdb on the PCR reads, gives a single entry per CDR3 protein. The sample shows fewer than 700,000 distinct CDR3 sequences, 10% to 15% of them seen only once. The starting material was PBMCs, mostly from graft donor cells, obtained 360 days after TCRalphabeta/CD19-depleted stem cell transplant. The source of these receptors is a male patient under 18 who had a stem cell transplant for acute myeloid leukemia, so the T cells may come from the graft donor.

CDR3 DNA sequence: TGTGCCAGCAATCCAGGGGGATTGCAAGAGACCCAGTACTTC. This sequence encodes CASNPGGLQETQYF. The chain joins TRBV12-3 or TRBV12-4 to TRBJ2-5; 7 nucleotides agree with TRBD1. The length of the CDR3 is 14 residues. V gave up 7 bases and J gave up 2 bases; unmatched junction bases: 7.

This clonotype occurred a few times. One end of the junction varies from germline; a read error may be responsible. The CDR3 DNA reads TGCTGTGCTAGAGATTTGTCTAGCGGGAACTTCTACAATGAGCAGTTCTTC. Translation: CCARDLSSGNFYNEQFF. The chain is built from TRBV20-1 and TRBJ2-1; 9 bases are shared with TRBD2. The germline gives CDR1 DFQATT, CDR2 SNEGSKA (reference sequence). This CDR3 comprises 17 residues.

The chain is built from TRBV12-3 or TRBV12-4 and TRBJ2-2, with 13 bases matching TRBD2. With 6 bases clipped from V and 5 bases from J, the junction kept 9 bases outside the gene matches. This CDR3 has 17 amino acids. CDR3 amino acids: CASRGTSGTSPTGELFF. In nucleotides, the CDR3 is TGTGCCAGCAGAGGGACTAGCGGGACGTCCCCTACCGGGGAGCTGTTTTTT.

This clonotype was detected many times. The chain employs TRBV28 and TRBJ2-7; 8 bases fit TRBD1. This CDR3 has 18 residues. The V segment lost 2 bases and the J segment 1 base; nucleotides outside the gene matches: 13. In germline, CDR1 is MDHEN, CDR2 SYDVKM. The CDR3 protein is CASSLTNLRGPLSYEQYF. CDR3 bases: TGTGCCAGCAGTTTAACCAACCTCAGGGGGCCCCTATCCTACGAGCAGTACTTC.

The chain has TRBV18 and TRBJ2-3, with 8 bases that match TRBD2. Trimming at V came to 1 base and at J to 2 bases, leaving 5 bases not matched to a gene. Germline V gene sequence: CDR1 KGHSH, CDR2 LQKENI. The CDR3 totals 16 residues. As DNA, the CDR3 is TGTGCCAGCTCACCACGAGCGGGAGCTAACACAGATACGCAGTATTTT. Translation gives CASSPRAGANTDTQYF. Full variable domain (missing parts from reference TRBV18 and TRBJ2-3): NAGVMQNPRHLVRRRGQEARLRCSPMKGHSHVYWYRQLPEEGLKFMVYLQKENIIDESGMPKERFSAEFPKEGPSILRIQQVVRGDSAAYFCASSPRAGANTDTQYFGPGTRLTVL.

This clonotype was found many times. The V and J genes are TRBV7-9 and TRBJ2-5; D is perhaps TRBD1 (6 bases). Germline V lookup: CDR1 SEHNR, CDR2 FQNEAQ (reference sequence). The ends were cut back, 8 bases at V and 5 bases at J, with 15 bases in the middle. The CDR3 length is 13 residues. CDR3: CASQGLWLETQYF. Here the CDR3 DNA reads TGTGCCAGCCAGGGGCTCTGGTTGGAGACCCAGTACTTC.

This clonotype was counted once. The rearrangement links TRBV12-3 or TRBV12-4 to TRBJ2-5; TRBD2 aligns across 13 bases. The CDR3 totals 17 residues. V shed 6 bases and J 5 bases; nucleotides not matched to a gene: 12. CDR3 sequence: CASSPRGLAGAGETQYF. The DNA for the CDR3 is TGTGCCAGCAGCCCAAGAGGACTAGCGGGAGCGGGGGAGACCCAGTACTTC.

CDR3 bases: TGCAGTGCTAGTCCTCTAGCGGGAGGGCCCCCAGATACGCAGTATTTT. It yields the protein CSASPLAGGPPDTQYF. The chain employs TRBV20-1 and TRBJ2-3, with 12 nucleotides matching TRBD2. Germline-derived CDR1 and CDR2 are DFQATT and SNEGSKA (reference sequence). This CDR3 is 16 amino acids long. J gave up 4 bases and V 3 bases, and 8 bases lay outside the gene matches.

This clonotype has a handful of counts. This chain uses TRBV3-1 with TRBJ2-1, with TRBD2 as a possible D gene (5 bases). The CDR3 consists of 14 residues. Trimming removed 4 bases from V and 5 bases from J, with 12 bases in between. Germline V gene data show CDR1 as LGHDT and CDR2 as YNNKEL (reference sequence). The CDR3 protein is CASSPRTGNNEQFF. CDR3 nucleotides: TGTGCCAGCAGCCCCAGGACTGGTAACAATGAGCAGTTCTTC.

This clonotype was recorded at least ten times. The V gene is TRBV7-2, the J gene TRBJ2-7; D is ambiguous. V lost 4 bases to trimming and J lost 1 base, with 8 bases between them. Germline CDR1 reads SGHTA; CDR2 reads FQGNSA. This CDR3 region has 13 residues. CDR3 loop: CASSYYVSYEQYF. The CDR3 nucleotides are TGTGCCAGCAGCTACTACGTATCCTACGAGCAGTACTTC.

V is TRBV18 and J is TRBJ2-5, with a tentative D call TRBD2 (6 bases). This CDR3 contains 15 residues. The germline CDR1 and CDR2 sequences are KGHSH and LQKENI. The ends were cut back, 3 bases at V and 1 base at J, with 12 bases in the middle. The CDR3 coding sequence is TGTGCCAGCTCACCTCTAAGGGGAGGCCAAGAGACCCAGTACTTC. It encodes CASSPLRGGQETQYF.

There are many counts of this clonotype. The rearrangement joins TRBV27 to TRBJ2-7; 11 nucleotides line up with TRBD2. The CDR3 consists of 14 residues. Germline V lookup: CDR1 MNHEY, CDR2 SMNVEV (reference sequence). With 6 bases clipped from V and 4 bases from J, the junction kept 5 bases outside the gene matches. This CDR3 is CASSPGTSGYEQYF. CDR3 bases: TGTGCCAGCAGCCCGGGGACTAGCGGATACGAGCAGTACTTC.

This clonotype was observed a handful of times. The CDR3 reads CASRIRLAGDSNEQFF. The CDR3 nucleotides read TGTGCCAGCAGAATCCGACTAGCGGGAGATAGCAATGAGCAGTTCTTC. J is TRBJ2-1 and V is TRBV11-2; the match to TRBD2 covers 12 bases. This CDR3 contains 16 residues. Per germline, CDR1 SGHAT and CDR2 FQNNGV. Germline trimming cut 6 bases from V and 6 bases from J; bases unmatched to any gene: 9. Complete variable domain (other parts from reference TRBV11-2 and TRBJ2-1): EAGVAQSPRYKIIEKRQSVAFWCNPISGHATLYWYQQILGQGPKLLIQFQNNGVVDDSQLPKDRFSAERLKGVDSTLKIQPAKLEDSAVYLCASRIRLAGDSNEQFFGPGTRLTVL.

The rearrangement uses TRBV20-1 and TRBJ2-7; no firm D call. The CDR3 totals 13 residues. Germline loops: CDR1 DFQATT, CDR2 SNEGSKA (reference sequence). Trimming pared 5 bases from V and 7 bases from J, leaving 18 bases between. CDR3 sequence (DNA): TGCAGTGCTGCCCCCCACGACCTGGGGGAGCAGTACTTC. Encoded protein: CSAAPHDLGEQYF.

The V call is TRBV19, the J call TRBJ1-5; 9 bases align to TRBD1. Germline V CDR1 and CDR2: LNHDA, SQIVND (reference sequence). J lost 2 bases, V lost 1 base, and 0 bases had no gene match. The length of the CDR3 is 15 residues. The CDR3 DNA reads TGTGCCAGTAGTATAGGGACAGGGGGCAATCAGCCCCAGCATTTT. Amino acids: CASSIGTGGNQPQHF.

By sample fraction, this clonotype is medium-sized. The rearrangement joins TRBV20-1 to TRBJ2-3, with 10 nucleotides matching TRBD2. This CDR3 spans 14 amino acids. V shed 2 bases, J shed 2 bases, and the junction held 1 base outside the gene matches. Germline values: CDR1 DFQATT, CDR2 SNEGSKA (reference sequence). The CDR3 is CSARLAGVTDTQYF. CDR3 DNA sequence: TGCAGTGCTAGACTAGCGGGGGTCACAGATACGCAGTATTTT.

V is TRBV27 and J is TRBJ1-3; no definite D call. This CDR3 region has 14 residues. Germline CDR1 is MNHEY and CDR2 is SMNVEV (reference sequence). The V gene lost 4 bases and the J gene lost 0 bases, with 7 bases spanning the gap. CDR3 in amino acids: CASSSGVSGNTIYF. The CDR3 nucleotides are TGTGCCAGCAGTTCAGGAGTCTCTGGAAACACCATATATTTT.

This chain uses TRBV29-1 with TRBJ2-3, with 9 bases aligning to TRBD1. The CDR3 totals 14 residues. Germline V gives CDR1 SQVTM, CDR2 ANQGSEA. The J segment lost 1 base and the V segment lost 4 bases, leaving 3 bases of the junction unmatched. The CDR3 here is CSVGDRVGTDTQYF. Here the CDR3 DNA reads TGCAGCGTTGGGGACAGGGTAGGCACAGATACGCAGTATTTT.

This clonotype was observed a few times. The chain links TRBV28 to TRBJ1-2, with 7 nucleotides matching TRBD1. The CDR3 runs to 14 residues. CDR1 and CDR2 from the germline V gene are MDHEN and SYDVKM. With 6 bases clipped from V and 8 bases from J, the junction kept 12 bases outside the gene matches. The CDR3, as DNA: TGTGCCAGCAGCCAGACAGGGCCAATTTTCGGCTACACCTTC. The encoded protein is CASSQTGPIFGYTF.